The 11 T cell receptor beta chains reported below all come from one sample, sequenced in a study of T cell responses to AZD1222 COVID-19 vaccine. The method was immunoSEQ multiplex PCR; TCRdb's version includes in-frame clones alone and lacks a portion of them. Of around 180,000 clones in the sample, 88% were seen once. The sample here was peripheral blood, taken on day 0 of AZD1222 vaccination. The receptors originated from an adult in good health.

The J gene is TRBJ1-5, the V gene TRBV3-1 (or the pseudogene TRBV3-2); TRBD1 is a possible D gene (5 bases). The ends were cut back, 4 bases at V and 4 bases at J, with 8 bases in the middle. CDR3 length equals 13 residues. CDR1 LGHDT and CDR2 YNNKEL come from the germline V gene (reference sequence). As DNA, the CDR3 is TGTGCCAGCAGCCCTCAGGGTAATCAGCCCCAGCATTTT. Translation gives CASSPQGNQPQHF.

V usage is TRBV12-3 or TRBV12-4 and J usage is TRBJ2-7, with 8 bases aligning to TRBD1. The CDR3 runs to 13 residues. V was clipped by 4 bases and J by 10 bases; unmatched bases: 9. CDR3 DNA sequence: TGTGCCAGCAGTTCGGACAGGGATTGGGGCCAGTACTTC. Translating it yields CASSSDRDWGQYF.

J is TRBJ2-1 and V is TRBV28; possibly TRBD2 for D (6 bases). V was pared by 5 bases and J by 0 bases, with 11 bases between. This CDR3 has 15 residues. Germline CDR1 MDHEN, CDR2 SYDVKM. CDR3 amino acids: CASSGLALSYNEQFF. The CDR3 DNA is TGTGCCAGCAGTGGGCTAGCGCTCTCCTACAATGAGCAGTTCTTC.

The chain uses TRBV5-1 and TRBJ1-3; 7 nucleotides line up with TRBD1. Trimming took 7 bases from V and 2 from J; bases not matched to a gene: 9. Germline loops: CDR1 SGHRS, CDR2 YFSETQ. CDR3 length equals 15 residues. The CDR3 loop is CASGNVGTAGNTIYF. CDR3 nucleotides: TGCGCCAGCGGCAACGTCGGGACAGCTGGAAACACCATATATTTT.

This clone was seen a single time. This sequence joins TRBV10-3 and TRBJ2-3; the D is unclear. V was trimmed by 7 bases and J by 6 bases, leaving 8 bases between them. The CDR3 loop spans 11 amino acids. Germline assignment: CDR1 ENHRY and CDR2 SYGVKD. CDR3 bases: TGTGCCATCAAAGAAGAGGATACGCAGTATTTT. It encodes CAIKEEDTQYF.

The genes are TRBV5-1 and TRBJ1-2, with 7 bases aligning to TRBD1. Germline V gives CDR1 SGHRS, CDR2 YFSETQ. V lost 4 bases and J lost 4; bases outside the gene matches: 13. The CDR3 contains 16 residues. The CDR3 sequence is CASSPSPSDRAYGYTF. In nucleotides, the CDR3 is TGCGCCAGCAGCCCGAGTCCTAGCGACAGGGCCTATGGCTACACCTTC.

The chain is built from TRBV5-1 and TRBJ1-1; weak D call: TRBD1 (6 bases). The V and J ends lost 2 bases and 0 bases respectively, with 8 bases between them. There are 14 residues in the CDR3. The germline V gene has CDR1 SGHRS and CDR2 YFSETQ. Here the CDR3 reads CASSFGGVNTEAFF. The DNA of the CDR3 is TGCGCCAGCAGCTTTGGGGGCGTGAACACTGAAGCTTTCTTT.

The rearrangement joins TRBV6-6 to TRBJ2-2; 10 nucleotides line up with TRBD2. Looked up from germline, CDR1 is MNHNY and CDR2 is SVGAGI (reference sequence). The CDR3 sequence is 16 residues long. V was pared by 5 bases and J by 3 bases, with 6 bases of the junction left unmatched. For the CDR3, the DNA is TGTGCCAGCAGTCGAAGCGGGGGGGCGGACACCGGGGAGCTGTTTTTT. Its translation: CASSRSGGADTGELFF.

The chain uses TRBV11-2 and TRBJ2-6; D is possibly TRBD1 or TRBD2 (6 bases each). V was pared by 0 bases and J by 3 bases, with 9 bases between. The CDR3 covers 16 residues. Germline CDR1 SGHAT, CDR2 FQNNGV. The CDR3 sequence: CASSLEGGHGANVLTF. The CDR3 DNA sequence: TGTGCCAGCAGCTTAGAAGGGGGGCATGGGGCCAACGTCCTGACTTTC.

This chain uses TRBV5-1 with TRBJ2-3, with a weak D call TRBD2 (6 bases). CDR3 length: 15 residues. V lost 3 bases and J lost 3, with 14 bases in between. Germline CDR1 reads SGHRS; CDR2 reads YFSETQ. The CDR3 sequence is CASSSRSSVTDTQYF. The DNA for the CDR3 is TGCGCCAGCAGCTCGCGCTCTAGCGTTACAGATACGCAGTATTTT.

V usage is TRBV28 and J usage is TRBJ2-5; 11 bases match TRBD2. The CDR3 has 16 residues. The germline gives CDR1 MDHEN, CDR2 SYDVKM. Germline trimming cut 6 bases from V and 5 bases from J; bases unmatched to any gene: 11. The CDR3 reads CASSNNRLAGKETQYF. For the CDR3, the DNA is TGTGCCAGCAGCAATAACCGACTAGCGGGAAAGGAGACCCAGTACTTC.